A single sample is the source of the 18 T cell receptor beta chains below, sequenced in a study of post-analysis software for immune sequencing data. Study-wide results and caveats: Compared with controls, patients had more of about 5 TRBV segments, including TRBV5-6, TRBV5-1 and TRBV20-1.

No antigen is known for these receptors. Sequencing libraries made from TCR beta cDNA carried unique molecular identifiers. Via MiXCR, TCRdb re-called the PCR reads, giving one row per CDR3 protein. The sample includes around 260,000 distinct CDR3 sequences, about 40% of them seen just once. Sequencing used blood. The receptors derive from a girl aged 5-17 years with multiple sclerosis.

The V call is TRBV5-6, the J call TRBJ1-2; 7 bases line up with TRBD1. Germline values: CDR1 SGHDT, CDR2 YYEEEE. The junction had 16 bases not matched to a gene; V was cut back by 6 bases and J by 8 bases. CDR3 length equals 15 residues. DNA of the CDR3: TGTGCCAGCAACATCTTTGCCGGGACAGAGGAAGGCTACACCTTC. Encoded protein: CASNIFAGTEEGYTF. Combining the CDR3 with reference TRBV5-6 and TRBJ1-2 gives the whole variable domain DAGVTQSPTHLIKTRGQQVTLRCSPKSGHDTVSWYQQALGQGPQFIFQYYEEEERQRGNFPDRFSGHQFPNYSSELNVNALLLGDSALYLCASNIFAGTEEGYTFGSGTRLTVV.

As regards this clonotype: This could be a read error, since a much larger clone is one nucleotide away. The chain uses TRBV19 and TRBJ1-1, with D perhaps TRBD1 (5 bases). The germline CDR1 and CDR2 sequences are LNHDA and SQIVND (reference sequence). The CDR3 covers 13 residues. V shed 3 bases and J shed 1 base, with 6 bases lying between them. The DNA of the CDR3 is TGTGCCAGTAGTATCGGGGGGAACACTGAAGCTTTCTTT. Protein sequence: CASSIGGNTEAFF.

This clonotype was seen a few times. This chain links TRBV19 with TRBJ1-1; D is undetermined. The V and J ends lost 6 bases and 0 bases respectively, with 8 bases between them. The CDR3 is 13 residues long. Looked up from germline, CDR1 is LNHDA and CDR2 is SQIVND (reference sequence). The CDR3 coding sequence is TGTGCCAGTAGAAAACAAATGAACACTGAAGCTTTCTTT. Amino acids: CASRKQMNTEAFF. The variable domain in full, with the rest retrieved from reference TRBV19 and TRBJ1-1, is DGGITQSPKYLFRKEGQNVTLSCEQNLNHDAMYWYRQDPGQGLRLIYYSQIVNDFQKGDIAEGYSVSREKKESFPLTVTSAQKNPTAFYLCASRKQMNTEAFFGQGTRLTVV.

V is TRBV7-2 and J is TRBJ2-7; D gene uncertain. The CDR3 spans 18 residues. The ends were cut back, 3 bases at V and 1 base at J, with 22 bases in the middle. CDR1 and CDR2 from the germline V gene are SGHTA and FQGNSA. The CDR3 loop is CASSFNLGITVPSYEQYF. The CDR3, as DNA: TGTGCCAGCAGCTTTAATCTTGGCATTACGGTTCCGTCCTACGAGCAGTACTTC.

There are many counts of this clonotype. The chain has TRBV27 and TRBJ2-4; a weak D match, TRBD2 (7 bases). The germline V gene encodes CDR1 MNHEY and CDR2 SMNVEV (reference sequence). Trimming stripped 6 bases from V and 9 bases from J, with 18 bases between. The CDR3 totals 14 residues. The CDR3 reads CASSRGGGGRIQYF. The CDR3 DNA reads TGTGCCAGCAGCCGAGGGGGGGGCGGGCGCATTCAGTACTTC.

As for this clonotype: A read error is possible here, since a much larger clone lies one base away. V is TRBV3-1 and J is TRBJ2-1; TRBD2 matches at 11 bases. Matching the DNA end better, TRBJ2-7 makes the J call doubtful. The CDR3 spans 18 residues. Germline CDR1 is LGHDT and CDR2 is YNNKEL (reference sequence). The CDR3 spells CASSQDGIGTSGNNEQYF. The CDR3 DNA reads as TGTGCCAGCAGCCAAGACGGAATTGGGACTAGCGGCAACAATGAGCAGTACTTC.

This chain connects TRBV20-1 to TRBJ2-7, with D possibly being TRBD2 (5 bases). The V gene's germline CDR1 is DFQATT and CDR2 SNEGSKA (reference sequence). V dropped 0 bases and J dropped 0 bases, with 6 bases sitting between them. This CDR3 region has 13 residues. This chain's CDR3 is CSARDGVSYEQYF. In DNA, the CDR3 is TGCAGTGCTAGAGACGGGGTCTCCTACGAGCAGTACTTC.

This clonotype was counted only a few times. The chain joins TRBV7-8 to TRBJ2-1; TRBD2 might be the D (5 bases). Germline CDR1 and CDR2: SGHVS and FQNEAQ. The V end lost 3 bases, the J end lost 9 bases, and 15 bases lay between the germline ends. This CDR3 spans 14 amino acids. In DNA form, the CDR3 reads TGTGCCAGCAGCTTGAGGGCGGGTTTAGGTGAGCAGTTCTTC. Its translation is CASSLRAGLGEQFF.

In its sample, this clonotype was seen many times. CDR3 sequence: CSAKNMTGNTYEQYF. The CDR3 DNA reads as TGCAGTGCTAAGAATATGACAGGGAACACCTACGAGCAGTACTTC. The chain recombines TRBV20-1 with TRBJ2-7; 7 bases align to TRBD1. There are 15 residues in the CDR3. CDR1 is DFQATT, CDR2 SNEGSKA, per germline (reference sequence). With V trimmed by 4 bases and J by 2 bases, 11 bases remained unmatched.

This chain links TRBV29-1 with TRBJ2-2; 7 positions agree with TRBD1. Trimming removed 6 bases from V and 2 bases from J; junction bases left unmatched: 6. The CDR3 runs to 14 residues. Germline V CDR1 and CDR2: SQVTM, ANQGSEA. The chain's CDR3 is CSVGQHLNTGELFF. The DNA of the CDR3 is TGCAGCGTGGGACAGCACTTAAACACCGGGGAGCTGTTTTTT.

The table lists this clonotype with many counts. This chain joins TRBV5-1 and TRBJ1-6, with unresolved D. The CDR3 is 14 residues long. CDR1 SGHRS and CDR2 YFSETQ come from the germline V gene. V lost 1 base and J 5 bases, leaving 7 bases between the germline ends. CDR3 region: CASSLSSNNSPLHF. Here the CDR3 DNA reads TGCGCCAGCAGCTTGTCATCTAATAATTCACCCCTCCACTTT.

This clonotype was observed at least ten times. The rearrangement uses TRBV5-6 and TRBJ2-1, with TRBD2 matching over 10 bases. Unmatched junction bases numbered 18, after V lost 6 bases and J lost 3 bases. Germline lookup yields CDR1 SGHDT and CDR2 YYEEEE. CDR3 length: 19 amino acids. The CDR3 protein is CASTPSSLGAGGLYNEQFF. DNA of the CDR3: TGTGCCAGCACCCCCTCGTCGTTAGGAGCGGGGGGGCTCTACAATGAGCAGTTCTTC.

This clonotype was detected ten times or more. The chain combines TRBV10-3 with TRBJ2-1; D may be TRBD2 (6 bases). Germline assignment: CDR1 ENHRY and CDR2 SYGVKD. Trimming took off 4 bases at V and 6 bases at J, with 19 bases between the two ends. This CDR3 has 16 residues. The CDR3 reads CAISVARTGVGNEQFF. The CDR3 DNA reads as TGTGCCATCAGTGTGGCAAGGACGGGAGTAGGCAATGAGCAGTTCTTC.

In this sample, this clonotype turned up many times. The chain combines TRBV7-9 with TRBJ2-1, with D perhaps assigned TRBD1 or TRBD2 (5 bases each). This CDR3 contains 15 residues. Germline V gene lookup returns CDR1 SEHNR and CDR2 FQNEAQ (reference sequence). Trimming took 4 bases from V and 6 from J, leaving 16 bases between them. CDR3 coding DNA: TGTGCCAGCAGCTCTCGGGACCTAAGGAGCAATGAGCAGTTCTTC. Protein sequence: CASSSRDLRSNEQFF.

This clonotype came up a few times. The chain employs TRBV12-3 or TRBV12-4 and TRBJ2-5; the D is unclear. The V end was cut by 1 base, the J end by 5 bases, with 8 bases between. The CDR3 covers 13 residues. The CDR3 loop is CASSLDLGETQYF. The CDR3 DNA reads as TGTGCCAGCAGTTTAGACCTCGGGGAGACCCAGTACTTC.

About this clonotype itself: One end of the junction is discordant with germline, which a read error may explain. The gene calls are TRBV20-1 and TRBJ1-4; a possible D gene is TRBD1 (6 bases). CDR3 length equals 13 residues. The germline V gene has CDR1 DFQATT and CDR2 SNEGSKA (reference sequence). The CDR3 DNA follows: TGCAGTGCTAGAGATTGGACAGACGAAAAACGGTTTTTT. Translated: CSARDWTDEKRFF.

This clonotype has just one count. The rearrangement links TRBV5-1 to TRBJ2-3; D is uncertain. With 4 bases removed from V and 6 bases from J, the gap between germline ends came to 9 bases. This CDR3 comprises 12 residues. In germline, CDR1 is SGHRS, CDR2 YFSETQ. CDR3 residues: CASSETMDTQYF. CDR3 DNA: TGCGCCAGCAGCGAAACAATGGATACGCAGTATTTT.

This clonotype was seen only once. Just one base apart from a much larger clone, this may be a read error. This chain links TRBV29-1 with TRBJ1-1; D gene unclear. The length of the CDR3 is 12 residues. The germline CDR1 and CDR2 sequences are SQVTM and ANQGSEA. V lost 5 bases to trimming and J lost 6 bases, with 13 bases between them. CDR3 DNA sequence: TGCAGCGTTTCCGACCCCTTCGCTGAAGCTTTCTTT. Amino acids: CSVSDPFAEAFF.